This TCR beta chain was identified in a study of T-cell reconstitution after alpha-beta-depleted transplantation in children. This clonotype was found a few times. V lost 5 bases, J lost 7 bases, and 18 bases lay in between. Looked up from germline, CDR1 is DFQATT and CDR2 is SNEGSKA (reference sequence). The CDR3 runs 14 residues. TCRbeta library construction was performed incorporating unique molecular identifiers. Via MiXCR, TCRdb re-called the PCR reads, giving one row per CDR3 protein. The table lists around 410,000 distinct CDR3 sequences, around 9.9% of them singletons. The material sequenced was PBMCs from the stem cell graft donor, taken from the stem cell graft. The chain is built from TRBV20-1 and TRBJ2-1; D is unclear. The clonotype originates from a human donor who donated a stem cell graft to a child with acute myeloid leukemia. The DNA for the CDR3 is TGCAGTGCTCAAAGTGGGCCGGGCGTAAATGAGCAGTTCTTC. This translates into CSAQSGPGVNEQFF.